These 10 T cell receptor beta chains were all obtained from the same sample, sequenced in a study of patients and donors after allogeneic stem cell transplantation. From the RT-PCR reads, TCRdb called clonotypes with MiXCR, one entry per CDR3 protein. The sample holds about a million distinct CDR3 sequences, more than 15% seen once. The sample was blood, either unsorted or a sorted T cell fraction (not recorded which). The receptors shown here come from a human donor who was either an allogeneic HSCT recipient or a stem cell or donor lymphocyte infusion donor (not recorded which). It is not recorded whose cells these are; they may come from a transplant donor.

This clonotype was seen a handful of times. The rearrangement links TRBV4-3 to TRBJ1-2, with 7 nucleotides matching TRBD1. Germline-derived CDR1 and CDR2 are LGHNA and YSLEER. V lost 0 bases and J lost 2; bases outside the gene matches: 9. The length of the CDR3 is 17 residues. The CDR3 nucleotides read TGCGCCAGCAGCCAAGAGGGGGACAGTCTAGTCAACTATGGCTACACCTTC. It encodes CASSQEGDSLVNYGYTF.

This clonotype has a count of ten or more. The gene calls are TRBV12-3 or TRBV12-4 and TRBJ2-3; D is unclear. This CDR3 region has 10 residues. The DNA for the CDR3 is TGTGCAGTGTTGCCAGATACGCAGTATTTT. Its protein is CAVLPDTQYF.

For the CDR3, the DNA is TGTGCCAGCAGTCGGGGAGTGGGCAATGAGCAGTTCTTC. It translates to CASSRGVGNEQFF. V usage is TRBV6-1 and J usage is TRBJ2-1; D possibly corresponds to TRBD2 (5 bases). Germline CDR1 is MNHNS and CDR2 is SASEGT. V gave up 5 bases and J gave up 6 bases, with 11 bases separating them. This CDR3 spans 13 amino acids.

The chain links TRBV24-1 to TRBJ2-5; 9 bases are a match to TRBD2. The V gene's germline CDR1 is KGHDR and CDR2 SFDVKD. V lost 3 bases, J lost 4 bases, and 2 bases stayed unmatched. The CDR3 has 14 amino acids. CDR3 loop: CATSDRLAAETQYF. The DNA of the CDR3 is TGTGCCACCAGTGATCGACTAGCGGCAGAGACCCAGTACTTC.

The J gene is TRBJ2-5, the V gene TRBV6-2 or TRBV6-3, with a weak D call TRBD1 (6 bases). Trimming took off 2 bases at V and 1 base at J, with 14 bases between the two ends. Germline V gene data show CDR1 as MNHEY and CDR2 as SVGEGT. This CDR3 contains 16 residues. The CDR3 sequence: CASSYPTGQFQETQYF. The CDR3 DNA reads as TGTGCCAGCAGTTACCCCACAGGGCAGTTCCAAGAGACCCAGTACTTC.

The chain links TRBV7-8 to TRBJ2-2, with unresolved D. The CDR3 extends over 14 amino acids. Between the trimmed V and J ends, which lost 7 bases and 5 bases, there was a span of 14 bases. Germline CDR1 SGHVS, CDR2 FQNEAQ. CDR3 sequence (DNA): TGTGCCAGCAATGGAGCCCTCGGGACCGGGGAGCTGTTTTTT. Amino acid sequence: CASNGALGTGELFF. Full variable domain (missing parts from reference TRBV7-8 and TRBJ2-2): GAGVSQSPRYKVAKRGQDVALRCDPISGHVSLFWYQQALGQGPEFLTYFQNEAQLDKSGLPSDRFFAERPEGSVSTLKIQRTQQEDSAVYLCASNGALGTGELFFGEGSRLTVL.

This clonotype was recorded many times. The rearrangement joins TRBV20-1 to TRBJ1-6, with D possibly matching TRBD1 (6 bases). Germline V gives CDR1 DFQATT, CDR2 SNEGSKA (reference sequence). The CDR3 extends over 15 amino acids. V was shortened by 4 bases and J by 7 bases, with 17 bases between the two germline ends. The CDR3 DNA reads as TGCAGTGCTACCGGGGGCTGGGGAGTCAATTCACCCCTCCACTTT. It yields the protein CSATGGWGVNSPLHF.

V and J are TRBV7-6 and TRBJ1-5; tentative D call: TRBD1 (6 bases). Trimming left V 5 bases short and J 3 bases short, with 23 bases between. From germline, CDR1 is SGHVS and CDR2 FNYEAQ. The CDR3 runs 18 residues. The CDR3 spells CASSRAPGGARPNQPQHF. The CDR3 DNA reads TGTGCCAGCAGCCGGGCCCCGGGGGGGGCGAGGCCCAATCAGCCCCAGCATTTT.

The chain couples TRBV12-3 or TRBV12-4 to TRBJ2-3, with 7 bases fitting TRBD1. This CDR3 comprises 14 residues. Trimming removed 6 bases from V and 1 base from J; junction bases left unmatched: 4. CDR3 loop: CASSSQGGTDTQYF. The CDR3 nucleotides read TGTGCCAGCAGCTCTCAGGGGGGCACAGATACGCAGTATTTT.

This clonotype was seen only a few times. The V call is TRBV20-1, the J call TRBJ2-1; weak D call: TRBD1 (6 bases). V was trimmed by 3 bases and J by 6 bases, leaving 9 bases between them. Germline V gene lookup returns CDR1 DFQATT and CDR2 SNEGSKA (reference sequence). The CDR3 has 12 amino acids. CDR3 DNA: TGCAGTGCTAGGATAGGGGGCAATGAGCAGTTCTTC. Translating it yields CSARIGGNEQFF.